This T cell receptor (beta chain) was obtained from a study of T cell responses to AZD1222 COVID-19 vaccine. Overall study findings and caveats: With dominance at 160-218 and 743-854, vaccine-associated CD4 TCRs spanned spike.

Repertoires were generated with immunoSEQ multiplex PCR, while TCRdb's copy carries only in-frame clones and drops some. Among approximately 170,000 clones, around 94% were seen once, and the ten largest hold just over 5%. With respect to this clone: Its antigen is as yet unknown.

Source: peripheral blood, taken 28 days after the second AZD1222 dose. The TCR sequence derives from an adult who received the AZD1222 COVID-19 vaccine.

DNA for the CDR3: TGCAGCGTTGAAGATCAGGAGGGCGGGAATGGCTACACCTTC. Translated: CSVEDQEGGNGYTF. The rearrangement uses TRBV29-1 and TRBJ1-2, with D hard to call. This CDR3 contains 14 residues. From germline, CDR1 is SQVTM and CDR2 ANQGSEA. Trimming pared 0 bases from V and 6 bases from J, leaving 14 bases between.